The present T cell receptor (beta chain) was sequenced within a study of blood T cell repertoires in COVID-19. As for the study in general: Specimens from acute and convalescent COVID-19 originated in the United States, Italy and Spain. PBMCs, B-cell-depleted T cells, or T cells provided the cDNA or gDNA that made up the material.

Study processing details: Counts of nucleated cells, estimated from reference gene primer amplification, were obtained. Generated by immunoSEQ multiplex PCR, the TCRdb table keeps only in-frame clones and is missing some. From that table come the V and J calls and clone size; the DNA was used to work out D and trimming. The sample lists some 140,000 clones, 91% occurring once. V gave up 4 bases and J gave up 1 base, with 13 bases separating them. The CDR3 spans 15 residues. Germline CDR1 is MNHEY and CDR2 is SVGAGI. Input material: peripheral blood. This clonotype originated in a man between 45 and 60 years old with acute or convalescent COVID-19. The V gene is TRBV6-5, the J gene TRBJ2-5, with D possibly matching TRBD2 (6 bases). CDR3 protein: CASSSRRRAQETQYF. The CDR3 coding sequence is TGTGCCAGCAGTTCCAGACGGAGGGCCCAAGAGACCCAGTACTTC.